The rows below give T cell receptor beta chains drawn from one sample of a study of vaccination effects on CD4 cells after COVID-19. TCRdb's table, derived via immunoSEQ multiplex PCR, lists solely in-frame clones and lacks some. The sample gives tens of thousands of clones, around 68% of which show up once; around a tenth is in the top ten. These receptors lack a known antigen. This sample comprised CD4+ T cells from PBMCs cultured with HCoV-NL63 spike peptides, obtained before COVID-19 vaccination. All receptors come from a human donor who received a COVID-19 vaccine. Each CDR3 is given with its conserved first and last residue. The D gene is left open where the match is weak. For some rows the clone size is stated as once, few or many, or as a class when expanded; others skip it.

v_call,clone_size,j_call,d_call,cdr3_nt,cdr3_aa
TRBV6-5,.,TRBJ1-2,.,TGTGCCAGCAGGACAGCGGGGAACTATGGCTACACCTTC,CASRTAGNYGYTF
TRBV6-5,.,TRBJ2-5,.,TGTGCCAGCAGTATGGGACTGGGGGGCCAAGAGACCCAGTACTTC,CASSMGLGGQETQYF
TRBV10-2,.,TRBJ1-1,TRBD1,TGCGCCAGCAGTGACCCCGGGACAGGTCGTACTGAAGCTTTCTTT,CASSDPGTGRTEAFF
TRBV28,.,TRBJ2-1,TRBD2,TGTGCCAGCAGGTCCCTAGCGGGGGCTAATGAGCAGTTCTTC,CASRSLAGANEQFF
TRBV5-8,.,TRBJ2-7,.,TGTGCCAGCAGCTTTACAGCCAGTGGTTTTGACGAGCAGTACTTC,CASSFTASGFDEQYF
TRBV7-2,few,TRBJ1-2,.,TGTGCCAGCAGCTTGTGGTCGGGAGCAAACTATGGCTACACCTTC,CASSLWSGANYGYTF
TRBV6-5,.,TRBJ1-6,TRBD1,TGTGCCAGCAAACCCCGGGACAGGAGTAATTCACCCCTCCACTTT,CASKPRDRSNSPLHF
TRBV10-3,.,TRBJ2-1,.,TGTGCCATCAAAGGGGGGGCAGTCTTCAATGAGCAGTTCTTC,CAIKGGAVFNEQFF
TRBV28,once,TRBJ2-1,TRBD2,TGTGCCAGCAGTGCTCTAGCGGGGGCCTACAATGAGCAGTTCTTC,CASSALAGAYNEQFF
TRBV6-5,.,TRBJ2-7,.,TGTGCCAGCAGTTACTCTGTCGGGAGATACGAGCAGTACTTC,CASSYSVGRYEQYF
TRBV11-1,.,TRBJ1-1,TRBD1,TGTGCCAGCAGCCCTCCCGGGACAGAGAACACTGAAGCTTTCTTT,CASSPPGTENTEAFF
TRBV10-1,.,TRBJ2-5,.,TGCGCCAGCAGTGACCCGATGGGGACCCAGTACTTC,CASSDPMGTQYF
TRBV5-1,.,TRBJ1-2,.,TGCGCCAGCAGCCTCGGACTGAACTATGGCTACACCTTC,CASSLGLNYGYTF
TRBV5-1,.,TRBJ1-2,.,TGCGCCAGAAGGACAGCCCACTATGGCTACACCTTC,CARRTAHYGYTF
TRBV5-1,.,TRBJ2-3,.,TGCGCCAGCAGCACCCGGGACACAGATACGCAGTATTTT,CASSTRDTDTQYF
TRBV3-1/TRBV3-2,few,TRBJ2-1,.,TGTGCCAGCCGACAACGGGGTCCATACAATGAGCAGTTCTTC,CASRQRGPYNEQFF
TRBV7-9,.,TRBJ2-1,TRBD2,TGTGCCAGCAGCCACCGACTAGCGGACTACAATGAGCAGTTCTTC,CASSHRLADYNEQFF
TRBV9,few,TRBJ2-3,TRBD1,TGTGCCAGCAGCGTGGGGACAGGGGGCACAGATACGCAGTATTTT,CASSVGTGGTDTQYF
TRBV12-3/TRBV12-4,.,TRBJ2-5,.,TGTGCCAGCAGTCTACCCCCGGCCGAGACCCAGTACTTC,CASSLPPAETQYF
TRBV19,.,TRBJ1-2,.,TGTGCCAGCAGAGGACGAAGACAGGCTCAGTACGAGGTCAGCTACACCTTC,CASRGRRQAQYEVSYTF
TRBV15,once,TRBJ1-2,.,TGTGCCACCAGCAGAGATCCGGCCAGAAACTATGGCTACACCTTC,CATSRDPARNYGYTF
TRBV18,.,TRBJ2-7,.,TGTGCCAGCTCACCACCGTCTTCCGGGTCCTTCTACGAGCAGTACTTC,CASSPPSSGSFYEQYF
TRBV1,.,TRBJ2-5,.,TGCACCAGCAGCCAAGTGTGTCTGGCGGGGGGGCAAGAGACCCAGTACTTC,CTSSQVCLAGGQETQYF
TRBV4-1,.,TRBJ2-3,TRBD1,TGCGCCAGCAGCCACGTGTGGGGAGGCGGGGGACAGGGGAACCCGACGACAGATACGCAGTATTTT,CASSHVWGGGGQGNPTTDTQYF
TRBV10-3,.,TRBJ2-7,TRBD1,TGTGCCATCAGTGAGGGCCGTACGACAGGGGTGGGCGAGCAGTACTTC,CAISEGRTTGVGEQYF
TRBV6-5,.,TRBJ1-4,TRBD1,TGTGCCAGCAGTTCACAGGGGGGCGCAACTAATGAAAAACTGTTTTTT,CASSSQGGATNEKLFF
TRBV7-9,.,TRBJ2-1,.,TGTGCCAGCAGCTTAGTTAGCGGCTACTCCTACAATGAGCAGTTCTTC,CASSLVSGYSYNEQFF
TRBV25-1,.,TRBJ1-2,.,TGTGCCAGCAGTCCCTGGGGACGCGGCTATGGCTACACCTTC,CASSPWGRGYGYTF
TRBV4-2,.,TRBJ1-4,.,TGTGCCAGCAGCCGGGACGGCCTTAATGAAAAACTGTTTTTT,CASSRDGLNEKLFF
TRBV27,.,TRBJ2-5,.,TGTGCCAGCAGTTTTCTTTTTATCGGTGAAGAGACCCAGTACTTC,CASSFLFIGEETQYF
TRBV9,.,TRBJ1-1,TRBD1,TGTGCCAGCAGCGTAGTGGCAGGGGGCACTGAAGCTTTCTTT,CASSVVAGGTEAFF
TRBV10-2,.,TRBJ2-5,.,TGCGCCAGCAGTGAGTCTTTGTGGGCGGGGGAGACCCAGTACTTC,CASSESLWAGETQYF
TRBV19,few,TRBJ1-1,.,TGTGCCAGTAGTCGGCGGGAACCAACTTTAGGGGAAACCACTGAAGCTTTCTTT,CASSRREPTLGETTEAFF
TRBV21-1,.,TRBJ2-1,.,TGTGCCAGCAGTCCAGGTGTAGCGGGAGGTGTGGATAATGAGCAGTTCTTC,CASSPGVAGGVDNEQFF
TRBV10-3,.,TRBJ1-4,.,TGTGCCATCAGTGAACGGGTAGGGAGTGCGGATGAAAAACTGTTTTTT,CAISERVGSADEKLFF
TRBV19,.,TRBJ1-5,TRBD1,TGTGCCACTGCCGGGACAGGGGGACTTCAGCCCCAGCATTTT,CATAGTGGLQPQHF
TRBV27,.,TRBJ2-1,.,TGTGCCAGCAGTTCCCGACGGAGCCCCTACAATGAGCAGTTCTTC,CASSSRRSPYNEQFF
TRBV14,.,TRBJ2-2,TRBD1,TGTGCCAGCAGCCAAGGACAGGGTCGGACCGGGGAGCTGTTTTTT,CASSQGQGRTGELFF
TRBV11-2,once,TRBJ2-5,.,TGTGCCAGCAGCGCCGGGACCTTGATAGAAGAGACCCAGTACTTC,CASSAGTLIEETQYF
TRBV5-1,few,TRBJ1-3,.,TGCGCCAGCCGACCCAACTCAGAGGGAAACACCATATATTTT,CASRPNSEGNTIYF
TRBV3-1/TRBV3-2,.,TRBJ1-1,.,TGTGCCAGCAGCCAAGTCGCTGGGGCTGAAGCTTTCTTT,CASSQVAGAEAFF
TRBV5-1,once,TRBJ2-7,.,TGCGCCAGCAGCTTGGATTCTGGCTACGAGCAGTACTTC,CASSLDSGYEQYF
TRBV10-1,.,TRBJ2-5,.,TGCGCCAGCAGTGGAGGGAGACTAGGACAAGAGACCCAGTACTTC,CASSGGRLGQETQYF
TRBV29-1,.,TRBJ2-7,TRBD1,TGCAGCGTGCAGACAGGGGGTGGCTACGAGCAGTACTTC,CSVQTGGGYEQYF
TRBV10-3,.,TRBJ1-3,.,TGTGCCATCAGTGAGGGTCTGGCTGGAAACACCATATATTTT,CAISEGLAGNTIYF
TRBV5-1,.,TRBJ2-3,.,TGCGCCAGCAGCTCACCGGACTCCACAGATACGCAGTATTTT,CASSSPDSTDTQYF
TRBV10-1,.,TRBJ1-6,TRBD1,TGCGCCAGCCAAGGGACAGTCGGATCACCCCTCCACTTT,CASQGTVGSPLHF
TRBV6-4,.,TRBJ2-1,TRBD2,TGTGCCAGCAGTGTATCCGTACGGGGGGTCAATGAGCAGTTCTTC,CASSVSVRGVNEQFF
TRBV18,.,TRBJ1-1,.,TGTGCCAGCTCAGTCGGAGAGAACACTGAAGCTTTCTTT,CASSVGENTEAFF
TRBV5-1,once,TRBJ1-3,.,TGCGCCAGCAGCTTGAGAGGGTCTGGAAACACCATATATTTT,CASSLRGSGNTIYF
TRBV5-1,few,TRBJ2-7,.,TGCGCCAGCAGTTTTCGAACCGAGCAGTACTTC,CASSFRTEQYF